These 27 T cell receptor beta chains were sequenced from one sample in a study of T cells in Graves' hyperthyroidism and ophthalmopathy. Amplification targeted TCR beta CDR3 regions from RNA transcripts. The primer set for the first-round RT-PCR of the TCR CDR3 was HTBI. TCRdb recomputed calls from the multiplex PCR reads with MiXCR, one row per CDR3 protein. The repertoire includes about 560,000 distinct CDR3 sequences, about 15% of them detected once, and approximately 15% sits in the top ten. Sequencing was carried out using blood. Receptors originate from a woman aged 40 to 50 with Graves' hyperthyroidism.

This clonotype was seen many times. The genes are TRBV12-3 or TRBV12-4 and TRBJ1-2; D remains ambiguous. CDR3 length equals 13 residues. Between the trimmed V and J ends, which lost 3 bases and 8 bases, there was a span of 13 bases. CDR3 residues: CASSFGVVDGYTF. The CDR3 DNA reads TGTGCCAGCAGTTTTGGTGTGGTGGACGGCTACACCTTC.

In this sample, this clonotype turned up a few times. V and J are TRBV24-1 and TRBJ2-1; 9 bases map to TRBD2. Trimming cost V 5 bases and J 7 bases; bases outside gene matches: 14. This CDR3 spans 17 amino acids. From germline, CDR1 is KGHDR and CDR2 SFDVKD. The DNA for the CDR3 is TGTGCCACCAGTGGGTCCGGGCGGGAGGGTTCTAGAAATGAGCAGTTCTTC. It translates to CATSGSGREGSRNEQFF.

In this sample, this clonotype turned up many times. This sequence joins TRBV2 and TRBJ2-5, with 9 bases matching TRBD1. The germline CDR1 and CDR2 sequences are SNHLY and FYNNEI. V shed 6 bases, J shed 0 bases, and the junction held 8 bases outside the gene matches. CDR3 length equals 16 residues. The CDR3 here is CASRLRDREYQETQYF. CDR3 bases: TGTGCCAGCAGACTCCGGGACAGGGAGTACCAAGAGACCCAGTACTTC.

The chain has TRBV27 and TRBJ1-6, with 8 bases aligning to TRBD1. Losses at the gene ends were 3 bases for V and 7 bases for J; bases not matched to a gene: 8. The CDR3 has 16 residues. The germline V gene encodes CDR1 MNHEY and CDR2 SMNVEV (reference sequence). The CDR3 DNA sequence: TGTGCCAGCAGTTTGAAGACAGGGGAAAGGAATTCACCCCTCCACTTT. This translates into CASSLKTGERNSPLHF.

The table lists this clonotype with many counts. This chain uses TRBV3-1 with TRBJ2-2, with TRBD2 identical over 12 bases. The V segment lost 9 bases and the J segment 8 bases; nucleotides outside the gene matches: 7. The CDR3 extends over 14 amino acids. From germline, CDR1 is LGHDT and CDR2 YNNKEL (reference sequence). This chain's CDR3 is CARRLAGETGELFF. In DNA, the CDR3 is TGTGCCAGGAGACTAGCGGGAGAGACTGGGGAGCTGTTTTTT.

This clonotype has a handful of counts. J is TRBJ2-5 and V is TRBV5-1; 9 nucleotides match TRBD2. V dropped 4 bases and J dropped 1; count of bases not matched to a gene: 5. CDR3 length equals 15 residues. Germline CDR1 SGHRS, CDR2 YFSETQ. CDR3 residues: CASSAGGTVQETQYF. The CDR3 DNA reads TGCGCCAGCAGCGCGGGGGGGACAGTCCAAGAGACCCAGTACTTC.

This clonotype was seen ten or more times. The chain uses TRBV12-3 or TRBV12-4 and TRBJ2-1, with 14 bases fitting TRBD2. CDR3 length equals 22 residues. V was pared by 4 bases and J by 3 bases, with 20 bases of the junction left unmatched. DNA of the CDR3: TGTGCCAGCAGTTCGCTCGGTTGGGCAGCCGGGACTAGCGGGAGAGTCTACAATGAGCAGTTCTTC. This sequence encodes CASSSLGWAAGTSGRVYNEQFF.

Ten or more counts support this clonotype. As DNA, the CDR3 is TGTGCCAGCAGCTTAGTCCAGATTGGGGTCTACAATGAGCAGTTCTTC. Translation gives CASSLVQIGVYNEQFF. The rearrangement links TRBV11-2 to TRBJ2-1; D remains unclear. The CDR3 is 16 residues long. V was clipped by 1 base and J by 3 bases, with 13 bases between them. From germline, CDR1 is SGHAT and CDR2 FQNNGV.

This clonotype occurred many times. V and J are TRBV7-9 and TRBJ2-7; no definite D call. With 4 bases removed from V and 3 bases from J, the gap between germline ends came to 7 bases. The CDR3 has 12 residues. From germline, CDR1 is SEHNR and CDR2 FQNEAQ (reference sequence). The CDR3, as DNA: TGTGCCAGCAGCTCCACCCACTACGAGCAGTACTTC. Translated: CASSSTHYEQYF.

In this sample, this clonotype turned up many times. Here the CDR3 reads CASSAQGTGLAGTIYEQYF. The CDR3, as DNA: TGTGCCAGCAGTGCTCAGGGCACAGGACTAGCGGGCACAATCTACGAGCAGTACTTC. This chain joins TRBV6-1 and TRBJ2-7; 11 bases are shared with TRBD2. The CDR3 length is 19 residues. In germline, CDR1 is MNHNS, CDR2 SASEGT. V was pared by 4 bases and J by 3 bases, with 17 bases of the junction left unmatched.

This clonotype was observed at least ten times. The chain's CDR3 is CASSREGVSYEQYF. The DNA of the CDR3 is TGTGCCAGCAGTAGGGAGGGGGTCTCCTACGAGCAGTACTTC. This chain connects TRBV27 to TRBJ2-7; D perhaps matches TRBD2 (7 bases). Trimming cost V 5 bases and J 0 bases, with 11 bases left between them. CDR1 is MNHEY, CDR2 SMNVEV, per germline (reference sequence). CDR3 size: 14 residues.

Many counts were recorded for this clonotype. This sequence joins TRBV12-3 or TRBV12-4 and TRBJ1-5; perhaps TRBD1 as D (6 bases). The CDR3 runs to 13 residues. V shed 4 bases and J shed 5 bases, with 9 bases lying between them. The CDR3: CASSWTEDQPQHF. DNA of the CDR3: TGTGCCAGCAGTTGGACAGAAGATCAGCCCCAGCATTTT.

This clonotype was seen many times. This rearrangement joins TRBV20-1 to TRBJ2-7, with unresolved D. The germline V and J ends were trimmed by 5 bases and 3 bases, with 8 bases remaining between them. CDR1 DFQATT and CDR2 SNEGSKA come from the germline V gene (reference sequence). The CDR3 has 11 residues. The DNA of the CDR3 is TGCAGTGCTTTAGAGTACTACGAGCAGTACTTC. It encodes CSALEYYEQYF.

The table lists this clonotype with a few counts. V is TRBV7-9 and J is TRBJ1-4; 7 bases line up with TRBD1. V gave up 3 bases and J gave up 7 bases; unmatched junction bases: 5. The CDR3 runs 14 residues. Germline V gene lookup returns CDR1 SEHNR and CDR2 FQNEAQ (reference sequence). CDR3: CASSFWQGGEKLFF. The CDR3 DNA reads TGTGCCAGCAGCTTTTGGCAGGGGGGTGAAAAACTGTTTTTT.

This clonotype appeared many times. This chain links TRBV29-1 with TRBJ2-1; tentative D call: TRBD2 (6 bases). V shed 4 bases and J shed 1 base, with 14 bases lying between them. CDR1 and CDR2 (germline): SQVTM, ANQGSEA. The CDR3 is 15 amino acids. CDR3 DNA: TGCAGCGTTGCAGGGAGTCTAGCGTCCTACAATGAGCAGTTCTTC. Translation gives CSVAGSLASYNEQFF.

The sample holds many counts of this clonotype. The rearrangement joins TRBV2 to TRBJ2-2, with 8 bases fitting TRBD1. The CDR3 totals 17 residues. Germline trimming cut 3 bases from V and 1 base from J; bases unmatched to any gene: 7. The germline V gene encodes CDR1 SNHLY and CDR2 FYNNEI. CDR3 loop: CASSEIQGAWNTGELFF. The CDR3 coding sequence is TGTGCCAGCAGTGAGATCCAGGGGGCTTGGAACACCGGGGAGCTGTTTTTT.

The CDR3 sequence is CASSLDPSGNTIYF. As DNA, the CDR3 is TGTGCCAGCAGCTTAGATCCCTCTGGAAACACCATATATTTT. This chain connects TRBV11-2 to TRBJ1-3; D unresolved. From germline, CDR1 is SGHAT and CDR2 FQNNGV. The CDR3 runs 14 residues. V lost 0 bases, J lost 0 bases, and 3 bases lay in between. Full variable domain (missing parts from reference TRBV11-2 and TRBJ1-3): EAGVAQSPRYKIIEKRQSVAFWCNPISGHATLYWYQQILGQGPKLLIQFQNNGVVDDSQLPKDRFSAERLKGVDSTLKIQPAKLEDSAVYLCASSLDPSGNTIYFGEGSWLTVV.

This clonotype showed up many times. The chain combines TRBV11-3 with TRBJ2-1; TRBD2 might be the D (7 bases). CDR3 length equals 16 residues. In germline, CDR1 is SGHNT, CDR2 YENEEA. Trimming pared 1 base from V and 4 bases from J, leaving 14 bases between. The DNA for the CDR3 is TGTGCCAGCAGCTTAGGGGGGCTAGCGGCATACAATGAGCAGTTCTTC. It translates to CASSLGGLAAYNEQFF.

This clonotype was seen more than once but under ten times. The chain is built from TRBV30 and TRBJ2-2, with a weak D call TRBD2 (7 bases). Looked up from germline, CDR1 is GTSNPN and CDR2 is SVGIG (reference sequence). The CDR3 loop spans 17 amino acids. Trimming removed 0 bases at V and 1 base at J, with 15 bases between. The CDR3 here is CAWSVLGGTKNTGELFF. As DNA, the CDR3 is TGTGCCTGGAGTGTACTGGGAGGGACAAAGAACACCGGGGAGCTGTTTTTT.

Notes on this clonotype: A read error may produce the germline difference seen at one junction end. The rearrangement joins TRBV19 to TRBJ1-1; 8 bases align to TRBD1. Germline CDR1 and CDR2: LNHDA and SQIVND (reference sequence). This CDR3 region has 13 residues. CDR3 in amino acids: CASRKQGDTEALF. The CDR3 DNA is TGTGCCAGTAGGAAACAGGGGGACACTGAAGCTCTCTTT.

Written as DNA, the CDR3 is TGTGCCAGCAGCCAAGATCTTGCCGGGGAGCTGTTTTTT. As protein: CASSQDLAGELFF. This chain connects TRBV4-2 to TRBJ2-2; no clear D. CDR1 and CDR2 from the germline V gene are LGHNA and YNFKEQ. V lost 0 bases and J lost 6, with 5 bases in between. This CDR3 has 13 amino acids.

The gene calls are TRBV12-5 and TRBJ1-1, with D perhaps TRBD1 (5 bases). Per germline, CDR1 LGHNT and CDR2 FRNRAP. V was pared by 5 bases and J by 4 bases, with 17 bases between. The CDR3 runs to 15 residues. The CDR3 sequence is CASGPGDLAGTEAFF. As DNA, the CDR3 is TGTGCTAGTGGTCCCGGGGACCTGGCTGGCACTGAAGCTTTCTTT.

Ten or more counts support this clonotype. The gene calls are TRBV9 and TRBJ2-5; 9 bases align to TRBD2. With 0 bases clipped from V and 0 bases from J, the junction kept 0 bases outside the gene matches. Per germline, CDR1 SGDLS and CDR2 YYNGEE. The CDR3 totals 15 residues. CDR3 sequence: CASSVGLADQETQYF. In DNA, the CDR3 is TGTGCCAGCAGCGTAGGACTAGCGGACCAAGAGACCCAGTACTTC.

CDR3 region: CASSYVPGREAHDSGNTIYF. In DNA, the CDR3 is TGTGCCAGCAGTTACGTTCCCGGGAGAGAAGCCCACGACTCTGGAAACACCATATATTTT. V is TRBV6-6 and J is TRBJ1-3; no firm D call. The CDR3 loop spans 20 amino acids. V was pared by 2 bases and J by 0 bases, with 23 bases between. Germline CDR1 reads MNHNY; CDR2 reads SVGAGI (reference sequence).

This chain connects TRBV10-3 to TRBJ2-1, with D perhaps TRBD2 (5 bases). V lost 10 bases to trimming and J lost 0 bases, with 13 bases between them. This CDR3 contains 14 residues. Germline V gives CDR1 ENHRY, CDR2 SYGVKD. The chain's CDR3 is CASHSEGSYNEQFF. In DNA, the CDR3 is TGTGCCAGCCATTCCGAGGGCTCCTACAATGAGCAGTTCTTC.

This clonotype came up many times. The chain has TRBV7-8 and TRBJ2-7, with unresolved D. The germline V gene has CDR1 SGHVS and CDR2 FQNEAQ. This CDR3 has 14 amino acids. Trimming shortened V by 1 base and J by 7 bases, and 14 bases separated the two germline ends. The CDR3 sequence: CASSLGNIVREQYF. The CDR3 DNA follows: TGTGCCAGCAGCTTAGGCAACATAGTGCGGGAGCAGTACTTC.

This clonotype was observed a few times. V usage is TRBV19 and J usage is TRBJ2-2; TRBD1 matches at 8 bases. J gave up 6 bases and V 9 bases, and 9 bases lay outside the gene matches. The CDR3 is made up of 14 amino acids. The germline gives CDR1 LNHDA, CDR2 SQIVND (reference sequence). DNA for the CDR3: TGTGCCAGCACAGGGGGTTCTTCCCCCGGGGAGCTGTTTTTT. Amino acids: CASTGGSSPGELFF. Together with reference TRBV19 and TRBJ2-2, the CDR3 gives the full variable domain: DGGITQSPKYLFRKEGQNVTLSCEQNLNHDAMYWYRQDPGQGLRLIYYSQIVNDFQKGDIAEGYSVSREKKESFPLTVTSAQKNPTAFYLCASTGGSSPGELFFGEGSRLTVL.